This TCR beta chain was documented in a study of T cell responses to AZD1222 COVID-19 vaccine. Study background: Pooled samples include second doses given at about 4 or 12 weeks. The study's findings and limits: Clonal diversity may have been underestimated, and the donors were mostly white British, with more females than males. Seropositivity was recorded at baseline in only a handful of AZD1222 recipients.

With 3 bases clipped from V and 1 base from J, the junction kept 7 bases outside the gene matches. The CDR3 is 16 amino acids. Germline lookup yields CDR1 SGDLS and CDR2 YYNGEE. Concerning this clone: Its antigen remains unidentified.

Data came from immunoSEQ multiplex PCR; TCRdb stores just in-frame clones and leaves some out. The sample contains about 120,000 clones, 92% of which appear only once. The chain uses TRBV9 and TRBJ2-1, with 7 bases lining up with TRBD1. This TCR derives from an adult in good health. Sequences were derived from peripheral blood, sampled on day 0 of AZD1222 vaccination. The CDR3 nucleotides read TGTGCCAGCAGCGCCCACGACAGGGCGTCCTACAATGAGCAGTTCTTC. This translates into CASSAHDRASYNEQFF.